The sequence of this T cell receptor (beta chain) was determined in a study of blood T cells in healthy people across ages. Study background: About one barcoded beta molecule per two T cells was the capture yield of template switching. Whole-study findings and limits: Age showed a roughly linear inverse relationship with TCR beta diversity per million T cells. Naive CD4+ cells and diversity were both higher in long-lived donors than in aged donors.

It was with a sample-barcoded 5' primer and a J-beta primer mix that a second PCR of about 6 to 12 cycles was run. TCRdb re-analysed the 5' RACE reads in MiXCR, keeping a single row per CDR3 protein. The sample yields hundreds of thousands of distinct CDR3 sequences, roughly half seen once. This clonotype was counted ten times or more. Its target is unknown. Input material: blood. This clonotype originated in a woman older than 75 in good health.

The CDR3 nucleotides are TGTGCCAGCAGCCCTTTAACCACTAGCGGGATCACAGATACGCAGTATTTT. Translating gives CASSPLTTSGITDTQYF. V is TRBV4-2 and J is TRBJ2-3, with 10 bases identical to TRBD2. The V segment lost 4 bases and the J segment 2 bases; nucleotides outside the gene matches: 9. Germline V gene sequence: CDR1 LGHNA, CDR2 YNFKEQ. The CDR3 totals 17 residues.